Listed here are 32 T cell receptor beta chains from one sample, sequenced in a study of shared clonotypes between healthy human individuals. The assay was immunoSEQ multiplex PCR, and TCRdb's table has in-frame clones only and misses some. The repertoire holds over 300,000 clones, with around nine tenths as singletons. Sequencing input: memory CD8+ T cells sorted from blood. Subset noted: CD45RO+ cells pooled with CCR7-negative TemRA cells. These receptors were collected from a man aged 18 to 29 in good health.

This chain connects TRBV2 to TRBJ2-2; 11 bases align to TRBD2. With 4 bases clipped from V and 2 bases from J, the junction kept 12 bases outside the gene matches. This CDR3 contains 19 residues. The germline gives CDR1 SNHLY, CDR2 FYNNEI. The CDR3 sequence: CASSVSPLAGAANTGELFF. The CDR3, as DNA: TGTGCCAGCAGTGTCAGCCCACTAGCGGGGGCCGCCAACACCGGGGAGCTGTTTTTT.

The V and J genes are TRBV5-8 and TRBJ1-1; TRBD1 is a possible D gene (6 bases). The V gene lost 6 bases and the J gene lost 5 bases, with 20 bases spanning the gap. The CDR3 length is 15 residues. Germline CDR1 is SGHTS and CDR2 is YDEGEE. This CDR3 is CASTCLRGEGTEAFF. Written as DNA, the CDR3 is TGTGCCAGCACTTGTCTGAGGGGGGAAGGGACTGAAGCTTTCTTT.

This clone was recorded at least ten times. The genes are TRBV30 and TRBJ1-2; D uncertain. CDR1 is GTSNPN and CDR2 is SVGIG in the germline V gene (reference sequence). Trimming pared 1 base from V and 1 base from J, leaving 7 bases between. This CDR3 is 13 amino acids long. The CDR3 protein is CAWSADGNYGYTF. CDR3 DNA sequence: TGTGCCTGGAGTGCCGACGGTAACTATGGCTACACCTTC.

The V gene is TRBV4-1, the J gene TRBJ2-2, with D tentatively TRBD1 (6 bases). Trimming took off 1 base at V and 6 bases at J, with 12 bases between the two ends. The CDR3 runs 15 residues. Germline V gene sequence: CDR1 MGHRA, CDR2 YSYEKL. CDR3 coding DNA: TGCGCCAGCAGCCAAGGTGGGGGCTTGGCCGGGGAGCTGTTTTTT. Encoded protein: CASSQGGGLAGELFF.

V usage is TRBV7-9 and J usage is TRBJ2-7; 8 bases fit TRBD2. The CDR3 covers 13 residues. Germline V gene lookup returns CDR1 SEHNR and CDR2 FQNEAQ (reference sequence). After removal of 8 bases from V and 3 bases from J, the junction contained 6 bases not matched to a gene. CDR3 sequence reads: CASERLAIYEQYF. CDR3 DNA: TGTGCCAGCGAGCGACTAGCGATCTACGAGCAGTACTTC.

The chain links TRBV13 to TRBJ2-2; 8 nucleotides match TRBD2. This CDR3 is built from 16 residues. The V segment lost 5 bases and the J segment 3 bases; nucleotides outside the gene matches: 8. The germline V gene encodes CDR1 PRHDT and CDR2 FYEKMQ (reference sequence). In DNA form, the CDR3 reads TGTGCCAGCAGCACGGGACTAGAGGGAGACACCGGGGAGCTGTTTTTT. It translates to CASSTGLEGDTGELFF.

The chain couples TRBV5-1 to TRBJ2-6, with D possibly TRBD1 on 6 matching bases. The V gene lost 4 bases and the J gene lost 0 bases, with 11 bases spanning the gap. The germline V gene has CDR1 SGHRS and CDR2 YFSETQ. CDR3 length equals 16 residues. CDR3 amino acids: CASSGTTGSGANVLTF. The CDR3, as DNA: TGCGCCAGCAGCGGGACGACAGGCTCTGGGGCCAACGTCCTGACTTTC.

The chain has TRBV7-9 and TRBJ2-4; D is undetermined. Looked up from germline, CDR1 is SEHNR and CDR2 is FQNEAQ (reference sequence). Trimming removed 10 bases from V and 0 bases from J, with 10 bases in between. The CDR3 is 13 amino acids. The CDR3 sequence is CATHVPAKNIQYF. CDR3 nucleotide sequence: TGTGCCACCCACGTACCAGCCAAAAACATTCAGTACTTC.

This chain joins TRBV27 and TRBJ2-1; the match to TRBD1 covers 9 bases. The V and J ends lost 2 bases and 5 bases, in that order; junction bases with no gene match: 7. The CDR3 runs 16 residues. Germline loops: CDR1 MNHEY, CDR2 SMNVEV (reference sequence). CDR3 in DNA: TGTGCCAGCAGTTTAGGGACAGGGTCAATAGACAATGAGCAGTTCTTC. It is translated as CASSLGTGSIDNEQFF.

The chain couples TRBV15 to TRBJ2-1; the D gene is possibly TRBD2 (6 bases). Germline V gene data show CDR1 as LNHNV and CDR2 as YYDKDF (reference sequence). Trimming took off 8 bases at V and 7 bases at J, with 21 bases between the two ends. The CDR3 has 15 amino acids. The DNA of the CDR3 is TGTGCCACCGCCGGGGGAGCCTTCGAGATGAATGAGCAGTTCTTC. Residues: CATAGGAFEMNEQFF.

V usage is TRBV30 and J usage is TRBJ2-1; 11 nucleotides align to TRBD2. J was trimmed by 5 bases and V by 4 bases; bases with no gene match: 7. The CDR3 totals 15 residues. The germline V gene has CDR1 GTSNPN and CDR2 SVGIG (reference sequence). The CDR3 loop reads CAWITTSGSNNEQFF. DNA for the CDR3: TGTGCCTGGATTACAACTAGCGGGAGCAACAATGAGCAGTTCTTC.

The V call is TRBV7-8, the J call TRBJ2-1; 7 bases agree with TRBD1. The CDR3 loop spans 14 amino acids. The V segment lost 2 bases and the J segment 6 bases; nucleotides outside the gene matches: 4. Germline V lookup: CDR1 SGHVS, CDR2 FQNEAQ. The CDR3 DNA reads TGTGCCAGCAGCTTAACGACAGGGCGCAATGAGCAGTTCTTC. Its translation: CASSLTTGRNEQFF.

The chain links TRBV5-4 to TRBJ2-5; D assignment may be TRBD1 or TRBD2 (5 bases each). This CDR3 is 13 amino acids long. The V end lost 5 bases, the J end lost 5 bases, and 13 bases lay between the germline ends. Germline V lookup: CDR1 SGHNT, CDR2 YYREEE (reference sequence). The CDR3, as DNA: TGTGCCAGCAGAGTAAGAGGGACGGAGACCCAGTACTTC. Its translation is CASRVRGTETQYF.

The rearrangement uses TRBV28 and TRBJ1-4; D ambiguous. Looked up from germline, CDR1 is MDHEN and CDR2 is SYDVKM. V dropped 5 bases and J dropped 0 bases, with 16 bases sitting between them. This CDR3 comprises 17 residues. Here the CDR3 reads CASSAQTPPATNEKLFF. The DNA for the CDR3 is TGTGCCAGCAGTGCGCAAACCCCCCCCGCAACTAATGAAAAACTGTTTTTT. The full variable domain, completed using reference TRBV28 and TRBJ1-4, is DVKVTQSSRYLVKRTGEKVFLECVQDMDHENMFWYRQDPGLGLRLIYFSYDVKMKEKGDIPEGYSVSREKKERFSLILESASTNQTSMYLCASSAQTPPATNEKLFFGSGTQLSVL.

This chain connects TRBV9 to TRBJ2-3, with 11 nucleotides matching TRBD2. Germline CDR1 reads SGDLS; CDR2 reads YYNGEE. J was trimmed by 4 bases and V by 3 bases; bases with no gene match: 10. The CDR3 totals 17 residues. CDR3 protein: CASSAALAGGPPDTQYF. For the CDR3, the DNA is TGTGCCAGCAGCGCCGCCTTAGCGGGGGGGCCACCAGATACGCAGTATTTT.

The CDR3 region has the DNA TGCAGCGTTGAAGACGACGGGGCGCCATGGCATGAGGCTGGAAACACCATATATTTT. Translation gives CSVEDDGAPWHEAGNTIYF. The chain recombines TRBV29-1 with TRBJ1-3; TRBD1 might be the D (5 bases). The CDR3 sequence is 19 residues long. From germline, CDR1 is SQVTM and CDR2 ANQGSEA. Deletions cut 0 bases from V and 2 bases from J, with 23 bases between. Drawing the rest from reference TRBV29-1 and TRBJ1-3, the complete variable domain is SAVISQKPSRDICQRGTSLTIQCQVDSQVTMMFWYRQQPGQSLTLIATANQGSEATYESGFVIDKFPISRPNLTFSTLTVSNMSPEDSSIYLCSVEDDGAPWHEAGNTIYFGEGSWLTVV.

The V call is TRBV5-1, the J call TRBJ2-7, with D unclear. CDR1 and CDR2 (germline): SGHRS, YFSETQ. The ends were cut back, 1 base at V and 2 bases at J, with 7 bases in the middle. The CDR3 contains 13 residues. The CDR3 nucleotides are TGCGCCAGCAGCTTGTTCACGGCCTACGAGCAGTACTTC. As protein: CASSLFTAYEQYF.

This chain connects TRBV5-4 to TRBJ2-7, with TRBD1 identical over 7 bases. The CDR3 is made up of 16 amino acids. V dropped 4 bases and J dropped 4; count of bases not matched to a gene: 14. Germline CDR1 reads SGHNT; CDR2 reads YYREEE (reference sequence). DNA of the CDR3: TGTGCCAGCAGCCCACACCTAGGGGGCGCACCTTACGAGCAGTACTTC. It specifies CASSPHLGGAPYEQYF.

This rearrangement joins TRBV7-3 to TRBJ2-3, with 9 bases identical to TRBD2. The germline CDR1 and CDR2 sequences are SGHTA and FQGTGA. The CDR3 covers 17 residues. After removal of 5 bases from V and 2 bases from J, the junction contained 11 bases not matched to a gene. The CDR3 DNA follows: TGTGCCAGCAGCCCCGGGGTTAGCGGGGGCTTCACAGATACGCAGTATTTT. This sequence encodes CASSPGVSGGFTDTQYF. Full variable domain (remainder filled in from reference TRBV7-3 and TRBJ2-3): GAGVSQTPSNKVTEKGKYVELRCDPISGHTALYWYRQSLGQGPEFLIYFQGTGAADDSGLPNDRFFAVRPEGSVSTLKIQRTERGDSAVYLCASSPGVSGGFTDTQYFGPGTRLTVL.

The rearrangement uses TRBV29-1 and TRBJ2-7, with a tentative D call TRBD1 (6 bases). CDR1 and CDR2 from the germline V gene are SQVTM and ANQGSEA. The V and J ends lost 6 bases and 0 bases respectively, with 24 bases between them. The CDR3 sequence is 17 residues long. CDR3 amino acids: CSVQGWDNLNLSYEQYF. The CDR3 region has the DNA TGCAGCGTCCAGGGGTGGGACAATCTCAACCTCTCCTACGAGCAGTACTTC.

V gene TRBV28 combines with J gene TRBJ2-2, with D tentatively TRBD2 (5 bases). This CDR3 contains 14 residues. Germline V gives CDR1 MDHEN, CDR2 SYDVKM. V lost 6 bases to trimming and J lost 3 bases, with 11 bases between them. CDR3 DNA sequence: TGTGCCAGCAGCCCCGAGGGCTACACCGGGGAGCTGTTTTTT. Translation gives CASSPEGYTGELFF.

A word on this clone: The sample contains more than one DNA sequence encoding this CDR3. The chain combines TRBV5-6 with TRBJ1-5; possibly TRBD1 for D (5 bases). The germline CDR1 and CDR2 sequences are SGHDT and YYEEEE. The CDR3 is 16 residues long. Trimming removed 0 bases at V and 2 bases at J, with 12 bases between. The CDR3 coding sequence is TGTGCCAGCAGCTTGGGGGCTGGGGGTGGCAATCAGCCCCAGCATTTT. Its protein product is CASSLGAGGGNQPQHF.

This chain joins TRBV6-6 and TRBJ2-7; D is perhaps TRBD1 (5 bases). Germline lookup yields CDR1 MNHNY and CDR2 SVGAGI (reference sequence). V was shortened by 8 bases and J by 4 bases, with 6 bases between the two germline ends. This CDR3 contains 10 residues. CDR3 sequence: CASGAYEQYF. In DNA, the CDR3 is TGTGCCAGCGGGGCGTACGAGCAGTACTTC.

The sample holds one count of this clone. The rearrangement links TRBV11-2 to TRBJ2-7; 7 bases are a match to TRBD1. J gave up 9 bases and V 4 bases, and 6 bases lay outside the gene matches. The CDR3 consists of 12 residues. Germline V gene sequence: CDR1 SGHAT, CDR2 FQNNGV. CDR3 residues: CASSSTGFVQYF. CDR3 in DNA: TGTGCCAGCAGCTCGACAGGGTTTGTGCAGTACTTC.

The chain joins TRBV4-1 to TRBJ1-3, with unresolved D. The length of the CDR3 is 14 residues. The V end lost 0 bases, the J end lost 5 bases, and 8 bases lay between the germline ends. Germline CDR1 and CDR2: MGHRA and YSYEKL. The CDR3 DNA follows: TGCGCCAGCAGCCAAGATCTGGGGAGAAACACCATATATTTT. This codes for CASSQDLGRNTIYF.

The V call is TRBV28, the J call TRBJ2-3; D unclear. The CDR3 extends over 16 amino acids. From germline, CDR1 is MDHEN and CDR2 SYDVKM. V lost 2 bases and J lost 7, with 19 bases in between. The CDR3 loop reads CASSLHVGRIVNTQYF. CDR3 bases: TGTGCCAGCAGTTTACATGTGGGCCGAATTGTGAATACGCAGTATTTT.

The chain carries TRBV27 and TRBJ1-5; TRBD1 agrees at 7 bases. V shed 6 bases and J 5 bases; nucleotides not matched to a gene: 7. Looked up from germline, CDR1 is MNHEY and CDR2 is SMNVEV (reference sequence). This CDR3 contains 14 residues. Here the CDR3 DNA reads TGTGCCAGCAGGTCACAGGGGCAGGATCAGCCCCAGCATTTT. This sequence encodes CASRSQGQDQPQHF.

J is TRBJ2-1 and V is TRBV29-1; D remains unclear. This CDR3 has 12 amino acids. From germline, CDR1 is SQVTM and CDR2 ANQGSEA. Between the trimmed V and J ends, which lost 0 bases and 7 bases, there was a span of 7 bases. The CDR3 coding sequence is TGCAGCGTTGAAGATCAAGGGAATGAGCAGTTCTTC. It translates to CSVEDQGNEQFF.

The V and J genes are TRBV5-4 and TRBJ1-1, with 10 bases that match TRBD1. The CDR3 length is 15 residues. CDR1 is SGHNT, CDR2 YYREEE, per germline (reference sequence). V shed 3 bases and J 5 bases; nucleotides not matched to a gene: 7. This CDR3 reads CASSSPDRGRTEAFF. The CDR3 DNA is TGTGCCAGCAGCTCCCCCGACAGGGGGCGGACTGAAGCTTTCTTT.

The rearrangement uses TRBV4-2 and TRBJ1-1; TRBD1 is a possible D gene (5 bases). Germline loops: CDR1 LGHNA, CDR2 YNFKEQ. CDR3 length equals 12 residues. The V and J ends lost 1 base and 7 bases respectively, with 7 bases between them. CDR3 in amino acids: CASSQGGLEAFF. CDR3 sequence (DNA): TGTGCCAGCAGCCAAGGGGGCCTTGAAGCTTTCTTT.

The J gene is TRBJ2-2, the V gene TRBV7-9; 10 bases agree with TRBD1. This CDR3 spans 16 amino acids. With V trimmed by 2 bases and J by 3 bases, 3 bases remained unmatched. CDR1 and CDR2 (germline): SEHNR, FQNEAQ (reference sequence). The CDR3 protein is CASSLRDRGDTGELFF. The CDR3 DNA follows: TGTGCCAGCAGCTTAAGGGACAGGGGAGACACCGGGGAGCTGTTTTTT. Using reference TRBV7-9 and TRBJ2-2 for the parts outside the CDR3, the full variable domain is DTGVSQNPRHKITKRGQNVTFRCDPISEHNRLYWYRQTLGQGPEFLTYFQNEAQLEKSRLLSDRFSAERPKGSFSTLEIQRTEQGDSAMYLCASSLRDRGDTGELFFGEGSRLTVL.

The chain combines TRBV13 with TRBJ2-7, with TRBD1 matching over 7 bases. With 5 bases clipped from V and 2 bases from J, the junction kept 3 bases outside the gene matches. The CDR3 has 13 amino acids. Germline assignment: CDR1 PRHDT and CDR2 FYEKMQ (reference sequence). The CDR3 loop is CASSPGTAYEQYF. The CDR3 region has the DNA TGTGCCAGCAGCCCCGGGACAGCCTACGAGCAGTACTTC.